The 3 T cell receptor beta chains listed next were all sequenced from one sample in a study of blood T cell repertoires in COVID-19 (dated by TCRdb to about 2020). The library was produced with the immunoSEQ multiplex PCR assay. TCRdb mirrors the immuneACCESS table, restricted to in-frame sequences. Some clones are absent from its copies; in checked studies, under half trace to an unresolved V gene, and the reason for the others is unknown. The table for this sample lists around 260,000 clones; around 87% of them were counted only once. The top ten constitute 2.3% of the sample. The sample comprised peripheral blood. The receptors shown here come from a woman in her forties or fifties with acute or convalescent COVID-19.

CDR3 nucleotide sequence: TGTGCCAGCAGCTTAGGGCCGGCAGGCCCAGGAGAGACCCAGTACTTC. Protein: CASSLGPAGPGETQYF. The chain recombines TRBV7-2 with TRBJ2-5; D call uncertain. The ends were cut back, 1 base at V and 4 bases at J, with 16 bases in the middle. Germline CDR1 is SGHTA and CDR2 is FQGNSA. This CDR3 is built from 16 residues.

This rearrangement joins TRBV27 to TRBJ1-5; D is unclear. The CDR3 contains 13 residues. Germline values: CDR1 MNHEY, CDR2 SMNVEV (reference sequence). The V and J ends lost 2 bases and 7 bases respectively, with 9 bases between them. This CDR3 reads CASSLPGYQPQHF. For the CDR3, the DNA is TGTGCCAGCAGTTTACCAGGATACCAGCCCCAGCATTTT.

This chain connects TRBV5-6 to TRBJ2-5, with TRBD2 identical over 14 bases. CDR3 length equals 17 residues. The V segment lost 5 bases and the J segment 6 bases; nucleotides outside the gene matches: 12. The germline V gene has CDR1 SGHDT and CDR2 YYEEEE. CDR3 in DNA: TGTGCCAGCAGTAGACGACTAGCGGGAGGGCCGTTGAAGACCCAGTACTTC. This sequence encodes CASSRRLAGGPLKTQYF.